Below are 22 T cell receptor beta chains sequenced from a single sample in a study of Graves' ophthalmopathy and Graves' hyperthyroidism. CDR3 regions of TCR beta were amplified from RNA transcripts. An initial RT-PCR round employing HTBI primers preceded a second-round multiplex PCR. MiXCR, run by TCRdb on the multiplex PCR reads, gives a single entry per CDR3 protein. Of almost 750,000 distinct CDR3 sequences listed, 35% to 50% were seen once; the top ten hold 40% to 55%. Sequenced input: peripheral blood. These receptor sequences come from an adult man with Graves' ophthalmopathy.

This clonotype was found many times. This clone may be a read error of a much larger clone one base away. The CDR3 loop is CATSDPGTSGSGEQYF. CDR3 DNA: TGTGCCACCAGTGACCCCGGGACTAGCGGGAGTGGAGAGCAGTACTTC. The chain is built from TRBV24-1 and TRBJ2-7, with 14 positions matching TRBD2. Germline values: CDR1 KGHDR, CDR2 SFDVKD. J gave up 7 bases and V 4 bases, and 8 bases lay outside the gene matches. The CDR3 spans 16 residues.

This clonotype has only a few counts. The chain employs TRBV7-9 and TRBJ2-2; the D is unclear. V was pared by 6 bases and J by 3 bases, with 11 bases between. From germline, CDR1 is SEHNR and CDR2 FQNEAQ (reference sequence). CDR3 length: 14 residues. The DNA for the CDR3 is TGTGCCAGCAGTTCAGGACGGTACACCGGGGAGCTGTTTTTT. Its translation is CASSSGRYTGELFF.

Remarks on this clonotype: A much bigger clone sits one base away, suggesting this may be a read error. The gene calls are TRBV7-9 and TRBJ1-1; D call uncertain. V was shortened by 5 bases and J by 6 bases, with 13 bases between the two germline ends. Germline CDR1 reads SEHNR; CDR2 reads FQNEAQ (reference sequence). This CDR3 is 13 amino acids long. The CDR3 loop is CASSTRPRAEAFF. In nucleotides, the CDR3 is TGTGCCAGCAGCACCCGTCCCCGCGCTGAAGCTTTCTTT.

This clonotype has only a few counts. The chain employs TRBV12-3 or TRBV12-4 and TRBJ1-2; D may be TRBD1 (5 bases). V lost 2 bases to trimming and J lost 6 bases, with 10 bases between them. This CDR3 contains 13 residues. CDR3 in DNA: TGTGCCAGCAGTTTAAAATCGGGGGATGGCTACACCTTC. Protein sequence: CASSLKSGDGYTF.

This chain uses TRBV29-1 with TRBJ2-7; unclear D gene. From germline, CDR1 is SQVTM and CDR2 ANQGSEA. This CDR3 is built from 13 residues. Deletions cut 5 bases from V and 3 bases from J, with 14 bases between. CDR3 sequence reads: CSVRHPTDYEQYF. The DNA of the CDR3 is TGCAGCGTTAGGCACCCTACCGACTACGAGCAGTACTTC.

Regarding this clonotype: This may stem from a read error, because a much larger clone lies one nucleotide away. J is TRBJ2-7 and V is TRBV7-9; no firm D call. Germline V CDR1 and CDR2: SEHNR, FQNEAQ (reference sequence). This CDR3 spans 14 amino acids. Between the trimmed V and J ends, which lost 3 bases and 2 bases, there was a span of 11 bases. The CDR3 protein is CASSFAVSPYEQYF. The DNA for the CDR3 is TGTGCCAGCAGCTTTGCTGTGTCCCCCTACGAGCAGTACTTC.

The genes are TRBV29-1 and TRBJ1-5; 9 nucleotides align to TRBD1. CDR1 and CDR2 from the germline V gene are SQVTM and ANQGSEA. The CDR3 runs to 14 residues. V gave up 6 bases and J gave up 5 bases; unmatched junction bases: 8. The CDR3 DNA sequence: TGCAGCGTACGGACAGGGGATGTTGATCAGCCCCAGCATTTT. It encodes CSVRTGDVDQPQHF.

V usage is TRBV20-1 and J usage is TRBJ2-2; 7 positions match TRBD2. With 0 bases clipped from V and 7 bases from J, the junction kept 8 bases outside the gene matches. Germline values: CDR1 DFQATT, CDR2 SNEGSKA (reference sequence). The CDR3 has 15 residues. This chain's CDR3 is CSARDLGGSGGELFF. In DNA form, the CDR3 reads TGCAGTGCTAGAGATCTGGGGGGGTCAGGCGGGGAGCTGTTTTTT.

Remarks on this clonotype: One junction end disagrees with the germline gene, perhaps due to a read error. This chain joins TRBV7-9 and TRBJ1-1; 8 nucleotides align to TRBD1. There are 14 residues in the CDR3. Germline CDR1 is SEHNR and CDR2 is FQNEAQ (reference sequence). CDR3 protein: CASSPGTGRAEAFF. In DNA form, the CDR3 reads TGCGCCAGCAGCCCCGGGACAGGAAGAGCTGAAGCTTTCTTT.

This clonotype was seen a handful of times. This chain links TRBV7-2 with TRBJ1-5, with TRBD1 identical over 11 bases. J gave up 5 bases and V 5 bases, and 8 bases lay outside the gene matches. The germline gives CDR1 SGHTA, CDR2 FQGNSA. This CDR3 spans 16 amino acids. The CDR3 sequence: CASSPYPGQGDQPQHF. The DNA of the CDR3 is TGTGCCAGCAGCCCTTATCCGGGACAGGGGGATCAGCCCCAGCATTTT.

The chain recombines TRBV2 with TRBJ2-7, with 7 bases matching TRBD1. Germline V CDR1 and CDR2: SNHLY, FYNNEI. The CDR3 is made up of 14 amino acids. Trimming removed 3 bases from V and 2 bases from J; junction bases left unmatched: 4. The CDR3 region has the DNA TGTGCCAGCAGTGAGTCAGGGGGAGCCTACGAGCAGTACTTC. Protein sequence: CASSESGGAYEQYF.

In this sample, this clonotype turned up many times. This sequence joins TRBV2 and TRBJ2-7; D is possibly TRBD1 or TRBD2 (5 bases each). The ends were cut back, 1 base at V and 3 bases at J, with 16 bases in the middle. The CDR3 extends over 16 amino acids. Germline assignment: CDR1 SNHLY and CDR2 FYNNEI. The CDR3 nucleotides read TGTGCCAGCAGTGAAGTAGGGAGAGCAAGGGGCTACGAGCAGTACTTC. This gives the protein CASSEVGRARGYEQYF.

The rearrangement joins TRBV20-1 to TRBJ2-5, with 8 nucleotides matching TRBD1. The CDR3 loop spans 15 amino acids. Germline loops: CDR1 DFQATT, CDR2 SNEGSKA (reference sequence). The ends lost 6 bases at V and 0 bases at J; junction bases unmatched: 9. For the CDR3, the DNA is TGCAGTGCCCGTACAGGGGGGACTTACCAAGAGACCCAGTACTTC. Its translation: CSARTGGTYQETQYF.

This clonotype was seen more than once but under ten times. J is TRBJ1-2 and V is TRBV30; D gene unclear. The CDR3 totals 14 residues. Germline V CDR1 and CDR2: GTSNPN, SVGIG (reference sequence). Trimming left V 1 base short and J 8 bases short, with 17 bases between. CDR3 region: CAWSGLQTIEGYTF. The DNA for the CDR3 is TGTGCCTGGAGTGGTTTACAGACCATCGAGGGCTACACCTTC.

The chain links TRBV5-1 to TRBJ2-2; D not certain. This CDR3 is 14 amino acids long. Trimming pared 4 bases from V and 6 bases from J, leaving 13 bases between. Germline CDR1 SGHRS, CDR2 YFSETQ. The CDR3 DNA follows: TGCGCCAGCAGCCTTCTAGGACGTCCCGGGGAGCTGTTTTTT. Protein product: CASSLLGRPGELFF.

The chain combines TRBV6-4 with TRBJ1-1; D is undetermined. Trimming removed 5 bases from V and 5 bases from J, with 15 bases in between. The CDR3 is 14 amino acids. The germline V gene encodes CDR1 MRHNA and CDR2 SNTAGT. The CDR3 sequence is CASSLLDLRTEAFF. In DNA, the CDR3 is TGTGCCAGCAGTTTACTGGACCTGAGGACTGAAGCTTTCTTT.

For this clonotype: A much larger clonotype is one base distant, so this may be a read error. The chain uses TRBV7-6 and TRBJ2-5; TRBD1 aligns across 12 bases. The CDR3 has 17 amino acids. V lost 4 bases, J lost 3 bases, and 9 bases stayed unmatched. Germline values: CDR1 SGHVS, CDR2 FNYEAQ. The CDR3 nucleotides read TGTGCCAGCAGCTCCACCACCGGGACAGGGGGCGAAGAGACCCAGTACTTC. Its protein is CASSSTTGTGGEETQYF.

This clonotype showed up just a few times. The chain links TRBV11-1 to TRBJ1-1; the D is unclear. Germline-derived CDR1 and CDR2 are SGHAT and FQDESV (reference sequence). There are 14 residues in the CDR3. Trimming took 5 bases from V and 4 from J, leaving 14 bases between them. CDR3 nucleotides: TGTGCCAGCAGCCCCAATAGTAGAAGCACTGAAGCTTTCTTT. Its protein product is CASSPNSRSTEAFF.

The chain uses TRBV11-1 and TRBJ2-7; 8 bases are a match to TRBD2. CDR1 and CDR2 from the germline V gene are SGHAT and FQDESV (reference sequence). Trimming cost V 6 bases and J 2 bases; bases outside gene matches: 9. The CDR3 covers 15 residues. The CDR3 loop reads CASSYRGGPAYEQYF. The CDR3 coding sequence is TGTGCCAGCAGTTACCGGGGGGGACCGGCCTACGAGCAGTACTTC.

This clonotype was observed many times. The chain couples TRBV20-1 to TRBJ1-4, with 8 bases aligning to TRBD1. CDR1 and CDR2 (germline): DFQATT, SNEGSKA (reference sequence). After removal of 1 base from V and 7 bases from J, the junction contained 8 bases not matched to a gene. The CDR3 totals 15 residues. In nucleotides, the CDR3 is TGCAGTGCTAGAGTTGGACAGGGTCTAGGTGAAAAACTGTTTTTT. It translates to CSARVGQGLGEKLFF.

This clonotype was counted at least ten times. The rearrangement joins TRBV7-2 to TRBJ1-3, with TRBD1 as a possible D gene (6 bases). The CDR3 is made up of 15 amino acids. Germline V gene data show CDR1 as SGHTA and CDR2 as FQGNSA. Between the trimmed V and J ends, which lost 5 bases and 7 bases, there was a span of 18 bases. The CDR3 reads CASSPSGQPGNTIYF. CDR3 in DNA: TGTGCCAGCAGCCCCTCCGGACAGCCAGGGAACACCATATATTTT.

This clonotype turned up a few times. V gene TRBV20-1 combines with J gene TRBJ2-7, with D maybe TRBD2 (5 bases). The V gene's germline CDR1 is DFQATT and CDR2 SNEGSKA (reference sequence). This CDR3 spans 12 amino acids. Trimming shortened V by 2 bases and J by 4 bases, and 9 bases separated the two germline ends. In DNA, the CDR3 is TGCAGTGCTAGAAGGTCGGGGTACGAGCAGTACTTC. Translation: CSARRSGYEQYF.